This T cell receptor beta chain was recorded in a study of shared clonotypes between healthy human individuals. Turning to the study itself: Every donor yielded three CD4 naive, three CD4 memory, two CD8 naive and one CD8 memory plate.

As concerns this clone: Its antigen remains unidentified. Other DNA sequences from this sample encode an identical CDR3 as well.

Assay used: immunoSEQ multiplex PCR; TCRdb lists only in-frame clones, some missing. Of about 1,800,000 clones listed, approximately 94% are singletons. Naive CD8 cells were CD45RO-negative, positively selected for CCR7, excluding terminally differentiated effector memory CD45RA+ cells. Caucasian adults residing in Nashville, Tennessee made up all the donors. Broader study findings: Clonotypes shared by all four donors outscored non-shared clonotypes in generation probability. Rarefaction exposed incomplete sorted-subset sequencing despite large depth.

The TCR comes from a man younger than 35 in good health. The sequenced sample was naive CD8+ T cells sorted from blood.

CDR3: CATSRDLETLDTIYF. DNA of the CDR3: TGTGCCACCAGCAGAGATCTAGAGACACTAGACACCATATATTTT. The genes are TRBV15 and TRBJ1-3; D gene uncertain. The CDR3 covers 15 residues. Germline V gene data show CDR1 as LNHNV and CDR2 as YYDKDF (reference sequence). Trimming took 0 bases from V and 8 from J, leaving 14 bases between them.